The present T cell receptor beta chain was sequenced within a study of spatial heterogeneity in lung cancer. General observations from the study: How many expanded intratumoral alpha and beta TCRs were present tracked the tumor mutation count, which was a count of nonsynonymous mutations.

Trimming took 2 bases from V and 3 from J; bases not matched to a gene: 3. The CDR3 covers 14 residues. Germline-derived CDR1 and CDR2 are MNHNY and SVGAGI (reference sequence). Time point noted: sample taken at primary tumor resection. TCRdb re-called the 5' RACE reads through MiXCR, storing one row per CDR3 protein. In the table there are 15,000 or so distinct CDR3 sequences, around 5% of which are singletons. This clonotype has a count of ten or more. Its specificity is unknown. The sequence was obtained from a female donor with early-stage non-small cell lung cancer. The chain has TRBV6-6 and TRBJ2-7; 8 bases agree with TRBD1. The material sequenced was lung tumor tissue, taken at surgery. CDR3 protein: CASSYTTGDYEQYF. In DNA form, the CDR3 reads TGTGCCAGCAGTTACACGACAGGGGACTACGAGCAGTACTTC.